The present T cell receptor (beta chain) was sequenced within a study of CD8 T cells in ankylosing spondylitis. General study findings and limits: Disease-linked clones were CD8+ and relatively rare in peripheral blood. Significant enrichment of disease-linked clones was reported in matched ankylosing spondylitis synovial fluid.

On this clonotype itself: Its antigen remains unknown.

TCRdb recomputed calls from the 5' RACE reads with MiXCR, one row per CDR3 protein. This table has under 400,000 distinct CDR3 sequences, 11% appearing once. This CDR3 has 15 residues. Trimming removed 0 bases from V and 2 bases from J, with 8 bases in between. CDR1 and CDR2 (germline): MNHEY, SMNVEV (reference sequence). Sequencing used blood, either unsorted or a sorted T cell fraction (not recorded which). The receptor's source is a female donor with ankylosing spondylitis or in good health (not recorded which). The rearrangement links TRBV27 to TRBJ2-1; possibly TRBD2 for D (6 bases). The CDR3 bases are TGTGCCAGCAGTTTATCGAGCGGGCCCTACAATGAGCAGTTCTTC. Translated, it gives CASSLSSGPYNEQFF.